Below, 19 T cell receptor beta chains from the same sample are listed, as sequenced in a study of cytomegalovirus exposure and HLA in healthy donors. The data were produced by immunoSEQ multiplex PCR, yet TCRdb's version contains in-frame clones alone and is incomplete. The table records fewer than 80,000 clones, roughly 95% of them present only once. The specimen sequenced was PBMCs. The receptors derive from a woman aged 18-35 years in good health and CMV-seropositive.

The chain combines TRBV28 with TRBJ1-2, with 9 bases fitting TRBD1. This CDR3 has 15 amino acids. The V gene's germline CDR1 is MDHEN and CDR2 SYDVKM. V lost 6 bases to trimming and J lost 4 bases; unmatched junction nucleotides: 9. As DNA, the CDR3 is TGTGCCAGCAGGCGGGGACAGGGAGTCGGCTATGGCTACACCTTC. It is translated as CASRRGQGVGYGYTF.

The rearrangement links TRBV6-7 to TRBJ2-5; maybe TRBD1 (6 bases). TRBV6-7 qualifies as an ORF whose function is uncertain. The CDR3 has 14 amino acids. V was pared by 0 bases and J by 4 bases, with 9 bases between. CDR3 bases: TGTGCCAGCAGTTACTCAGGCAGGGGAGAGACCCAGTACTTC. Residues: CASSYSGRGETQYF.

The rearrangement uses TRBV10-3 and TRBJ2-3; possibly TRBD2 for D (6 bases). CDR1 is ENHRY, CDR2 SYGVKD, per germline. V was clipped by 6 bases and J by 4 bases, with 11 bases between them. This CDR3 region has 13 residues. CDR3 amino acids: CAISNSGPDTQYF. The CDR3 nucleotides read TGTGCCATCAGCAATAGCGGCCCAGATACGCAGTATTTT.

This clone came up a few times. The rearrangement uses TRBV2 and TRBJ2-1; the match to TRBD2 covers 9 bases. Germline CDR1 is SNHLY and CDR2 is FYNNEI. CDR3 size: 12 residues. With 5 bases clipped from V and 15 bases from J, the junction kept 8 bases outside the gene matches. The CDR3 nucleotides are TGTGCCAGCAGTCCTAGCGGGACTCCTCCGTTCTTC. Residues: CASSPSGTPPFF.

This chain links TRBV7-3 with TRBJ1-2; no firm D call. Trimming cost V 5 bases and J 0 bases, with 16 bases left between them. This CDR3 is built from 16 residues. Germline V gene data show CDR1 as SGHTA and CDR2 as FQGTGA. CDR3 DNA sequence: TGTGCCAGCAGCCCCCAACCAGGAATTACTAACTATGGCTACACCTTC. As protein: CASSPQPGITNYGYTF.

V and J are TRBV9 and TRBJ2-5; TRBD1 might be the D (5 bases). CDR1 and CDR2 (germline): SGDLS, YYNGEE. Trimming removed 0 bases at V and 2 bases at J, with 8 bases between. The CDR3 extends over 14 amino acids. The CDR3 coding sequence is TGTGCCAGCAGCGTAGCATCAGGGCAAGAGACCCAGTACTTC. Translation: CASSVASGQETQYF.

The rearrangement uses TRBV6-5 and TRBJ1-1; 10 bases agree with TRBD1. CDR3 length: 15 amino acids. Germline CDR1 is MNHEY and CDR2 is SVGAGI. V dropped 5 bases and J dropped 5; count of bases not matched to a gene: 8. The CDR3 sequence is CASSPDRGPETEAFF. For the CDR3, the DNA is TGTGCCAGCAGTCCCGACAGGGGGCCTGAAACTGAAGCTTTCTTT.

J is TRBJ2-1 and V is TRBV7-3, with 10 bases identical to TRBD1. The CDR3 spans 16 residues. The V segment lost 5 bases and the J segment 6 bases; nucleotides outside the gene matches: 10. The V gene's germline CDR1 is SGHTA and CDR2 FQGTGA. The CDR3 DNA follows: TGTGCCAGCAGCCAGCTCCGACAGGGGGCTGGCAATGAGCAGTTCTTC. Translated, it gives CASSQLRQGAGNEQFF.

The CDR3 protein is CASSIANFQETQYF. The CDR3 nucleotides are TGTGCCAGTAGTATAGCAAACTTCCAAGAGACCCAGTACTTC. This rearrangement joins TRBV19 to TRBJ2-5; D is unclear. Germline V CDR1 and CDR2: LNHDA, SQIVND (reference sequence). This CDR3 has 14 amino acids. Deletions cut 1 base from V and 1 base from J, with 7 bases between.

The V gene is TRBV7-9, the J gene TRBJ2-7, with TRBD2 matching 15 bases. V dropped 3 bases and J dropped 4; count of bases not matched to a gene: 13. CDR3 length: 19 amino acids. Germline V gene sequence: CDR1 SEHNR, CDR2 FQNEAQ (reference sequence). The CDR3 spells CASSFHNWTSGRARYEQYF. The CDR3 DNA reads TGTGCCAGCAGCTTCCACAACTGGACTAGCGGGAGGGCACGGTACGAGCAGTACTTC.

This rearrangement joins TRBV14 to TRBJ1-1; no firm D call. This CDR3 region has 13 residues. V lost 1 base, J lost 7 bases, and 10 bases lay in between. CDR1 and CDR2 from the germline V gene are SGHDN and FVKESK. CDR3 nucleotide sequence: TGTGCCAGCAGCCAAGTCAGCCCGGGTGAAGCTTTCTTT. Translation: CASSQVSPGEAFF.

The CDR3 is CASSEREETTQYF. The DNA for the CDR3 is TGTGCCAGCAGTGAAAGGGAGGAGACGACCCAGTACTTC. The V and J genes are TRBV6-4 and TRBJ2-5; D might be TRBD2 (6 bases). Per the germline V gene, CDR1 is MRHNA and CDR2 is SNTAGT. The V end lost 3 bases, the J end lost 7 bases, and 12 bases lay between the germline ends. The CDR3 sequence is 13 residues long.

The chain employs TRBV29-1 and TRBJ2-1; 7 bases map to TRBD1. Germline CDR1 is SQVTM and CDR2 is ANQGSEA. This CDR3 contains 13 residues. Unmatched junction bases numbered 5, after V lost 4 bases and J lost 5 bases. CDR3 in amino acids: CSVVRGRNNEQFF. Here the CDR3 DNA reads TGCAGCGTTGTAAGGGGGCGCAACAATGAGCAGTTCTTC.

The V call is TRBV28, the J call TRBJ1-2, with 7 positions matching TRBD1. CDR1 and CDR2 (germline): MDHEN, SYDVKM. The V gene end was trimmed by 5 bases and the J gene end by 5 bases; junction bases not matched to a gene: 8. The CDR3 contains 14 residues. The CDR3 nucleotides read TGTGCCAGCAGTCTAGGGGGCGCGGGATATGGCTACACCTTC. It yields the protein CASSLGGAGYGYTF.

The genes are TRBV28 and TRBJ1-5, with 7 bases that match TRBD1. Germline V gene sequence: CDR1 MDHEN, CDR2 SYDVKM. After removal of 3 bases from V and 7 bases from J, the junction contained 12 bases not matched to a gene. The CDR3 has 16 amino acids. As DNA, the CDR3 is TGTGCCAGCAGTTTGGGCGAGCGACAGGGTGGACAGCCCCAGCATTTT. This gives the protein CASSLGERQGGQPQHF. Combining the CDR3 with reference TRBV28 and TRBJ1-5 gives the whole variable domain DVKVTQSSRYLVKRTGEKVFLECVQDMDHENMFWYRQDPGLGLRLIYFSYDVKMKEKGDIPEGYSVSREKKERFSLILESASTNQTSMYLCASSLGERQGGQPQHFGDGTRLSIL.

The rearrangement uses TRBV10-3 and TRBJ2-2; TRBD2 is a possible D gene (6 bases). Germline V gene data show CDR1 as ENHRY and CDR2 as SYGVKD. This CDR3 region has 14 residues. V was shortened by 6 bases and J by 1 base, with 9 bases between the two germline ends. CDR3 nucleotides: TGTGCCATCAGGGGGACTGTGAACACCGGGGAGCTGTTTTTT. Residues: CAIRGTVNTGELFF.

This clone was counted once. The chain uses TRBV7-3 and TRBJ2-1; D gene unclear. Germline loops: CDR1 SGHTA, CDR2 FQGTGA. The CDR3 has 13 residues. Trimming took 2 bases from V and 6 from J, leaving 8 bases between them. The CDR3 protein is CASSLGLVNEQFF. The CDR3 coding sequence is TGTGCCAGCAGCTTAGGGCTTGTCAATGAGCAGTTCTTC. Full variable domain (rest looked up from reference TRBV7-3 and TRBJ2-1): GAGVSQTPSNKVTEKGKYVELRCDPISGHTALYWYRQSLGQGPEFLIYFQGTGAADDSGLPNDRFFAVRPEGSVSTLKIQRTERGDSAVYLCASSLGLVNEQFFGPGTRLTVL.

The chain employs TRBV27 and TRBJ2-7; D is uncertain. Trimming cost V 3 bases and J 3 bases, with 9 bases left between them. Germline V gives CDR1 MNHEY, CDR2 SMNVEV (reference sequence). The CDR3 consists of 13 residues. The CDR3 sequence is CASSFRLYYEQYF. The CDR3 bases are TGTGCCAGCAGTTTCAGACTTTACTACGAGCAGTACTTC.

CDR3 in amino acids: CASSGRTSNYEQYF. Written as DNA, the CDR3 is TGCGCCAGCAGCGGACGGACTAGCAACTACGAGCAGTACTTC. This chain joins TRBV10-2 and TRBJ2-7, with 8 bases matching TRBD2. CDR3 length equals 14 residues. The V gene end was trimmed by 6 bases and the J gene end by 3 bases; junction bases not matched to a gene: 7. The germline CDR1 and CDR2 sequences are WSHSY and SAAADI.